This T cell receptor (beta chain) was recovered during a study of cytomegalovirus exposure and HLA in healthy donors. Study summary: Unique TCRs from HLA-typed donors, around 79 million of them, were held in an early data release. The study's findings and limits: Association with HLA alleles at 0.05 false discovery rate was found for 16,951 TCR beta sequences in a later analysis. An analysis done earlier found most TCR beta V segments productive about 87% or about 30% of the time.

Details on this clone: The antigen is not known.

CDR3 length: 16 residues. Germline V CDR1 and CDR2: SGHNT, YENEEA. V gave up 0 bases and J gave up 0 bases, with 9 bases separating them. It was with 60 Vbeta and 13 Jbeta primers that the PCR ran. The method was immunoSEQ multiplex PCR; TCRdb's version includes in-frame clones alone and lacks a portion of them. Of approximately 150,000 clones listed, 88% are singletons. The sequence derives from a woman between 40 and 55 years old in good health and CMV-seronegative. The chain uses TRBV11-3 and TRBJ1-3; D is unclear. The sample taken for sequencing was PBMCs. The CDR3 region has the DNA TGTGCCAGCAGCTTAGATAGGTGGAGCTCTGGAAACACCATATATTTT. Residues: CASSLDRWSSGNTIYF.